One sample yielded the 11 T cell receptor beta chains listed below, sequenced in a study of blood T cell repertoires in COVID-19. Assay used: immunoSEQ multiplex PCR; TCRdb lists only in-frame clones, some missing. The sample contains over 85,000 clones, approximately 86% of which appear only once. The material sequenced was peripheral blood. The receptors shown here come from a woman older than 75 with acute or convalescent COVID-19.

J is TRBJ1-5 and V is TRBV2; 7 bases are a match to TRBD1. V was pared by 9 bases and J by 6 bases, with 11 bases of the junction left unmatched. CDR3 length equals 14 residues. Germline lookup yields CDR1 SNHLY and CDR2 FYNNEI. The CDR3 region is CASKTGTEGQPQHF. The CDR3 nucleotides are TGTGCCAGTAAAACCGGGACAGAAGGTCAGCCCCAGCATTTT.

The chain couples TRBV10-3 to TRBJ1-1, with a weak D call TRBD1 (5 bases). The CDR3 is 13 residues long. V was clipped by 6 bases and J by 0 bases, with 8 bases between them. The V gene's germline CDR1 is ENHRY and CDR2 SYGVKD. CDR3 sequence reads: CAIRGEVNTEAFF. CDR3 coding DNA: TGTGCCATCAGGGGGGAGGTGAACACTGAAGCTTTCTTT.

This clone has only one observation. The rearrangement links TRBV7-2 to TRBJ2-7, with D perhaps TRBD1 (6 bases). Germline V lookup: CDR1 SGHTA, CDR2 FQGNSA. V was pared by 4 bases and J by 0 bases, with 10 bases between. The CDR3 is 14 residues long. The chain's CDR3 is CASSSTGYSYEQYF. CDR3 nucleotide sequence: TGTGCCAGCAGCTCTACAGGGTACTCCTACGAGCAGTACTTC.

This chain joins TRBV7-9 and TRBJ1-2, with D maybe TRBD1 (6 bases). In germline, CDR1 is SEHNR, CDR2 FQNEAQ (reference sequence). Trimming took off 5 bases at V and 4 bases at J, with 14 bases between the two ends. CDR3 length: 14 residues. In nucleotides, the CDR3 is TGTGCCAGCAGCGCCAAGACAGGTTTCTATGGCTACACCTTC. Translation: CASSAKTGFYGYTF.

The chain is built from TRBV2 and TRBJ1-2; possible D gene TRBD1, 5 bases. The V and J ends lost 2 bases and 4 bases respectively, with 11 bases between them. Germline loops: CDR1 SNHLY, CDR2 FYNNEI. The CDR3 runs to 14 residues. The CDR3 sequence is CASSERGRVYGYTF. CDR3 nucleotides: TGTGCCAGCAGTGAAAGGGGCAGGGTCTATGGCTACACCTTC.

The chain links TRBV7-8 to TRBJ1-6; a weak D match, TRBD1 (5 bases). The CDR3 totals 15 residues. The V gene's germline CDR1 is SGHVS and CDR2 FQNEAQ. V lost 5 bases and J 4 bases, leaving 12 bases between the germline ends. This CDR3 reads CASSADSPYNSPLHF. In DNA form, the CDR3 reads TGTGCCAGCAGCGCCGACAGTCCGTATAATTCACCCCTCCACTTT.

V is TRBV3-1 (or the pseudogene TRBV3-2) and J is TRBJ1-6, with D uncertain. This CDR3 comprises 14 residues. The germline V and J ends were trimmed by 1 base and 7 bases, with 8 bases remaining between them. CDR1 is LGHDT, CDR2 YNNKEL, per germline (reference sequence). As DNA, the CDR3 is TGTGCCAGCAGCCAAGGAAGCATCAATTCACCCCTCCACTTT. Amino acid sequence: CASSQGSINSPLHF.

This chain joins TRBV5-1 and TRBJ2-7; 11 bases match TRBD1. With V trimmed by 4 bases and J by 2 bases, 5 bases remained unmatched. This CDR3 has 15 residues. Germline V gene lookup returns CDR1 SGHRS and CDR2 YFSETQ. CDR3 sequence (DNA): TGCGCCAGCAGCCGGGGACAGGGGGGCGCCTACGAGCAGTACTTC. Its protein product is CASSRGQGGAYEQYF.

V gene TRBV28 combines with J gene TRBJ1-2, with unresolved D. V was trimmed by 2 bases and J by 6 bases, leaving 7 bases between them. Germline CDR1 MDHEN, CDR2 SYDVKM. The CDR3 has 12 residues. The CDR3 DNA sequence: TGTGCCAGCAGTTTACAGCAGGATGGCTACACCTTC. This encodes CASSLQQDGYTF.

In its sample, this clone was seen a few times. The chain links TRBV2 to TRBJ2-1; 10 nucleotides line up with TRBD2. The germline V gene encodes CDR1 SNHLY and CDR2 FYNNEI. The CDR3 is made up of 14 amino acids. V lost 5 bases to trimming and J lost 6 bases; unmatched junction nucleotides: 4. The CDR3 loop is CASSLAGALNEQFF. The DNA for the CDR3 is TGTGCCAGCAGTCTAGCGGGGGCCCTCAATGAGCAGTTCTTC.

On this clone: An end of the junction does not agree with germline; a read error may underlie this. The chain is built from TRBV15 and TRBJ2-4, with TRBD1 matching over 11 bases. The CDR3 sequence is 19 residues long. Germline CDR1 reads LNHNV; CDR2 reads YYDKDF (reference sequence). CDR3 sequence (DNA): TGTGCCACCAGCAGAGGTTTCCGGGACAGGGGGTTAGTGAGTAACATTCAGTACTTT. This translates into CATSRGFRDRGLVSNIQYF. The full variable domain, its missing parts supplied by reference TRBV15 and TRBJ2-4, is DAMVIQNPRYQVTQFGKPVTLSCSQTLNHNVMYWYQQKSSQAPKLLFHYYDKDFNNEADTPDNFQSRRPNTSFCFLDIRSPGLGDTAMYLCATSRGFRDRGLVSNIQYFGAGTRLSVL.